This TCR beta chain was sequenced for a study of CD8 T cells in Susac syndrome. The overall study: When blood was collected, patients with Susac syndrome were therapy-naive, were taking corticosteroids, or were receiving intravenous immunoglobulin alone. Whole-study findings and limits: Susac CD8+ clonal expansion peaked in TEMRA cells and active patients. In total CD8+ repertoires, approximately 15 Susac-specific public clones were found, and four or five in CD8+ TEMRA repertoires.

A remark on this clonotype: Antigen: not known.

Germline V gives CDR1 SNHLY, CDR2 FYNNEI. The CDR3 has 15 residues. V lost 8 bases and J 0 bases, leaving 14 bases between the germline ends. TEMRA cells were FACS-enriched, with CD8+ and CD4+ T cells isolated negatively. With random hexamers, reverse transcription was performed on roughly 0.5 to 1 ug of RNA. TCRdb re-called the immunoSEQ multiplex PCR reads through MiXCR, storing one row per CDR3 protein. The sample contains approximately 190,000 distinct CDR3 sequences, just under 95% of which appear only once. The sample comprised CD8+ T cells from PBMCs. This chain links TRBV2 with TRBJ1-5, with D perhaps matching TRBD1 (6 bases). This TCR was recovered from a human donor with Susac syndrome. The CDR3 DNA reads TGTGCCAGCGGAGGGACATTGAATAGCAATCAGCCCCAGCATTTT. This translates into CASGGTLNSNQPQHF.